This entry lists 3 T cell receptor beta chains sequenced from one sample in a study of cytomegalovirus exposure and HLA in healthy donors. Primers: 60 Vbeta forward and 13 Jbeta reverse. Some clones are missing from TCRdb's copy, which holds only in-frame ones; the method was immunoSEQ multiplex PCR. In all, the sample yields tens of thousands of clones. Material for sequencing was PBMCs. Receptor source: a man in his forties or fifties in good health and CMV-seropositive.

The CDR3 DNA follows: TGTGCCAGCAGCTTGCATGGTAGCGGGGGGTTAGATACGCAGTATTTT. It codes for CASSLHGSGGLDTQYF. J is TRBJ2-3 and V is TRBV11-2; TRBD2 aligns across 10 bases. The CDR3 runs to 16 residues. V gave up 3 bases and J gave up 5 bases; unmatched junction bases: 8. Germline loops: CDR1 SGHAT, CDR2 FQNNGV.

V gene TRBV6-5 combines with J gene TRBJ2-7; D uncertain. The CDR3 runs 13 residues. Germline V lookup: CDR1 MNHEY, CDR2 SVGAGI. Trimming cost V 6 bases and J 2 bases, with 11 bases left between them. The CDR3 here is CASSRTSAYEQYF. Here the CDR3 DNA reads TGTGCCAGCAGCCGTACTTCCGCCTACGAGCAGTACTTC.

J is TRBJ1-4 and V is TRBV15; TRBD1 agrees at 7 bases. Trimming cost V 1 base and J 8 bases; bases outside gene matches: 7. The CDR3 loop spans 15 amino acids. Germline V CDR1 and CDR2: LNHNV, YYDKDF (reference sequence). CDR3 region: CATSRVRGRAEKLFF. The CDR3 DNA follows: TGTGCCACCAGCAGAGTTAGGGGGCGCGCCGAAAAACTGTTTTTT.